This T cell receptor (beta chain) stems from a study of blood T cell repertoires in COVID-19. Study details: The United States, Italy and Spain were the sources of the acute and convalescent COVID-19 samples. The analysed material was cDNA or gDNA that came from T cells, B-cell-depleted T cells, or PBMCs.

V was clipped by 4 bases and J by 1 base; unmatched bases: 0. The CDR3 spans 15 residues. The V gene's germline CDR1 is SQVTM and CDR2 ANQGSEA. Sequencing used immunoSEQ multiplex PCR; TCRdb keeps in-frame clones, though not all of them. The sample carries roughly 100,000 clones, over 65% recorded once. Those enrolled in Seattle joined during active infection and were followed longitudinally afterward. Sample: peripheral blood. The chain joins TRBV29-1 to TRBJ2-6; 11 bases map to TRBD1. This receptor was obtained from an older man with COVID-19, enrolled during active disease. This CDR3 reads CSVGDRGSGANVLTF. Written as DNA, the CDR3 is TGCAGCGTTGGGGACAGGGGGTCTGGGGCCAACGTCCTGACTTTC.